This T cell receptor (beta chain) was captured in a study of CD8 T cells in Susac syndrome (dated by TCRdb to about 2019). At the level of the whole study: Repertoire sequencing was used to test whether CD8+ T cell activation and differentiation in Susac syndrome was antigen driven. Clonality of the CD8+ T cell repertoire was compared between about a dozen healthy donors, approximately 14 Susac syndrome patients and fewer than 16 multiple sclerosis patients. Results the study describes overall, beyond this receptor: The TCR sequencing and HLA analysis was acknowledged to have included a relatively small number of individuals.

As regards this clonotype: It has no known antigen specificity. No much larger clone exists at a distance of one base, and base qualities are not known.

High-throughput TCR beta sequencing profiled peripheral blood CD8+ and CD4+ T cells from healthy donors, Susac syndrome patients and multiple sclerosis patients. Treatment-naive patients with stable or active relapsing-remitting disease fulfilling revised McDonald criteria were used as multiple sclerosis controls. CD8+ TEMRA cells were enriched by FACS, while bulk CD8+ and CD4+ T cells were purified by magnetic negative isolation. Blood was drawn into EDTA tubes, processed within 24 hours, and PBMCs were isolated by density gradient centrifugation. PBMCs intended for TCR sequencing were frozen in liquid nitrogen and were later thawed in a 37 degrees C water bath. A purity of at least 90% was achieved for sorted or isolated CD4+, CD8+ and CD8+ TEMRA cells. RNA was extracted with the RNeasy kit and roughly 0.5 to 1 ug was reverse transcribed using random hexamers. TCR beta CDR3 regions were amplified with the immunoSEQ multiplex PCR assay covering 54 Vbeta and 13 Jbeta segments. PCR amplification bias was corrected by using a synthetic template baseline for primer optimization and computational correction. As for the authors' bioinformatics: Reads were assigned to V, D and J genes according to IMGT and analyzed in immunoSEQ Analyzer, with only productive sequences retained. Clonality was calculated as one minus the Shannon entropy normalized by log2 of the number of productive unique sequences. For each patient and control, public and private clones were evaluated among the 100 most prevalent clones. Susac-specific clones were defined as absent from healthy and MS cohorts, 850 to 1,300 published viral clones and other ImmuneACCESS disease sequences. Clones were called with MiXCR by TCRdb after fastp trimmed the public reads at Q25, and only in-frame beta chains were retained. Every distinct CDR3 protein forms one entry, paired with its most common genes and DNA. The V and J calls were determined by TCRdb, not by the authors. This sample is represented by some 120,000 distinct CDR3 sequences; 90% to 95% of them were singletons. The top ten hold roughly 0.33% of the sample.

The V and J ends are trimmed by 0 bases and 1 base, leaving 8 bases between them. Based on the germline V gene (reference sequence), the CDR1 and CDR2 sequences are PRHDT and FYEKMQ. The CDR3, cysteine through phenylalanine, is 15 amino acids long. Solely the CDR3 DNA is kept, with 45 bases framed from the first base. This receptor was obtained from a human donor with multiple sclerosis. The sequencing sample was made of CD8+ T cells from PBMCs. The chain is assembled from TRBV13 and TRBJ2-3, and the D gene may be TRBD1, 6 bases matching. The sequenced DNA is TGTGCCAGCAGCTTAGGTTCAGGGGGCACAGATACGCAGTATTTT. It translates to CASSLGSGGTDTQYF.